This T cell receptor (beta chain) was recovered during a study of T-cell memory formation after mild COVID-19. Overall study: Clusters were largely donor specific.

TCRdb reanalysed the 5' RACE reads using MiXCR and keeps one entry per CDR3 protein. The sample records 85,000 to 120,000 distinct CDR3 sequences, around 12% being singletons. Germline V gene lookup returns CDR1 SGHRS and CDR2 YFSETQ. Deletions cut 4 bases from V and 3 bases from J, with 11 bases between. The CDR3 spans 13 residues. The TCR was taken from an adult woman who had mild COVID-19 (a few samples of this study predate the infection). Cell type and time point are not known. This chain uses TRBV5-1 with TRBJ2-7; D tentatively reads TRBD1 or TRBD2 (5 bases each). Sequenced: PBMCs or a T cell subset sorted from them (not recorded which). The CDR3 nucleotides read TGCGCCAGCAGCCCGGGACCGGGCTACGAGCAGTACTTC. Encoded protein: CASSPGPGYEQYF.